Given below is one TCR beta chain in context. No antigen is known for it. This entry is derived from a study of post-analysis software for immune sequencing data. Libraries were made from TCR beta cDNA, and they carried unique molecular identifiers. Each sample of roughly 1 to 11 million input T cells yielded around 500,000 cDNA molecules, so each molecule approximated one T cell. TCRdb independently ran MiXCR on the PCR reads; one entry per CDR3 protein. The sample has about half a million distinct CDR3 sequences; 30% to 40% are singletons. Study results and caveats: Controls significantly exceeded multiple sclerosis patients in normalized Chao1 diversity. With F measure, samples from one preparation batch clustered together strongly.

What was sequenced was blood. This receptor was taken from a girl aged 2 to 17 with multiple sclerosis.

The CDR3 region is CASSVRPASDTQYF. CDR3 bases: TGTGCCAGCAGCGTAAGGCCGGCGTCAGATACGCAGTATTTT. The rearrangement uses TRBV9 and TRBJ2-3; D gene ambiguous. Germline CDR1 SGDLS, CDR2 YYNGEE. The germline V and J ends were trimmed by 1 base and 4 bases, with 10 bases remaining between them. The CDR3 totals 14 residues.